These 13 T cell receptor beta chains were sequenced from one sample in a study of response to subunit inactivated influenza vaccine (dated by TCRdb to the late 2010s). Library prep was done by RT-PCR. The run used an Illumina HiSeq 2500. TCRdb trimmed public reads at Q25 via fastp, called clones via MiXCR and kept in-frame beta chains. CDR3 protein sequences are deduplicated, and each keeps its most common genes and DNA. The sample profile shows about half a million distinct CDR3 sequences; roughly 25% of them were found once. Around 1.8% of the sample goes to the ten largest clones. The specimen comprised CD4+ T cells sorted from PBMCs, sampled 4 to 6 days after vaccination. Receptors were obtained from a man aged 50 or older who received an inactivated influenza vaccine. Donor details come from another sample of the same person, matched by shared clones.

This rearrangement joins TRBV7-2 to TRBJ2-7; possibly TRBD1 or TRBD2 for D (5 bases each). V was trimmed by 0 bases and J by 0 bases, leaving 18 bases between them. The CDR3 runs 18 residues. The germline CDR1 and CDR2 sequences are SGHTA and FQGNSA. The CDR3, as DNA: TGTGCCAGCAGCTTAGCCCGGGGCGGGCGCACCTACTCCTACGAGCAGTACTTC. The encoded protein is CASSLARGGRTYSYEQYF. The whole variable domain, remainder taken from reference TRBV7-2 and TRBJ2-7, is GAGVSQSPSNKVTEKGKDVELRCDPISGHTALYWYRQSLGQGLEFLIYFQGNSAPDKSGLPSDRFSAERTGGSVSTLTIQRTQQEDSAVYLCASSLARGGRTYSYEQYFGPGTRLTVT.

The chain uses TRBV14 and TRBJ2-2; 7 bases are shared with TRBD2. The germline V gene has CDR1 SGHDN and CDR2 FVKESK. V shed 3 bases, J shed 0 bases, and the junction held 1 base outside the gene matches. The CDR3 loop spans 15 amino acids. The CDR3 is CASSHLAANTGELFF. In nucleotides, the CDR3 is TGTGCCAGCAGCCATCTAGCGGCGAACACCGGGGAGCTGTTTTTT.

J is TRBJ1-1 and V is TRBV6-6, with D unresolved. This CDR3 is built from 13 residues. Germline lookup yields CDR1 MNHNY and CDR2 SVGAGI (reference sequence). V shed 8 bases and J shed 1 base, with 11 bases lying between them. As DNA, the CDR3 is TGTGCCAGCTACGGGATCGAGAACACTGAAGCTTTCTTT. Translated, it gives CASYGIENTEAFF.

CDR3 amino acids: CASTSRLGQEQFF. The CDR3 nucleotides read TGTGCCAGCACCTCCCGACTAGGGCAGGAGCAGTTCTTC. V is TRBV6-2 or TRBV6-3 and J is TRBJ2-1; D might be TRBD2 (6 bases). The CDR3 extends over 13 amino acids. V was clipped by 7 bases and J by 10 bases, with 17 bases between them. CDR1 is MNHEY, CDR2 SVGEGT, per germline.

Only a few counts were recorded for this clonotype. The rearrangement links TRBV5-1 to TRBJ2-5, with a possible D match to TRBD1 (6 bases). CDR3 length: 15 amino acids. Germline V gene data show CDR1 as SGHRS and CDR2 as YFSETQ. V was shortened by 5 bases and J by 3 bases, with 17 bases between the two germline ends. The CDR3 bases are TGCGCCAGCAGATTAACTCCGGGACAAGAAGAGACCCAGTACTTC. Translating it yields CASRLTPGQEETQYF. The entire variable domain, with the rest obtained from reference TRBV5-1 and TRBJ2-5, is as follows: KAGVTQTPRYLIKTRGQQVTLSCSPISGHRSVSWYQQTPGQGLQFLFEYFSETQRNKGNFPGRFSGRQFSNSRSEMNVSTLELGDSALYLCASRLTPGQEETQYFGPGTRLLVL.

The CDR3 is CASSPLRTASYEQYF. CDR3 coding DNA: TGTGCCAGCAGTCCCCTCCGGACGGCCTCCTACGAGCAGTACTTC. V gene TRBV14 combines with J gene TRBJ2-7, with unresolved D. Deletions cut 6 bases from V and 0 bases from J, with 15 bases between. The CDR3 totals 15 residues. Germline V CDR1 and CDR2: SGHDN, FVKESK.

V and J are TRBV5-1 and TRBJ2-1; TRBD2 aligns across 7 bases. Germline loops: CDR1 SGHRS, CDR2 YFSETQ. Germline trimming cut 4 bases from V and 5 bases from J; bases unmatched to any gene: 6. This CDR3 is 14 amino acids long. CDR3 protein: CASSPSGTNNEQFF. CDR3 DNA: TGCGCCAGCAGCCCATCCGGGACTAACAATGAGCAGTTCTTC.

The chain couples TRBV20-1 to TRBJ2-1; TRBD2 agrees at 12 bases. The CDR3 has 15 amino acids. The junction had 8 bases not matched to a gene; V was cut back by 4 bases and J by 7 bases. CDR1 DFQATT and CDR2 SNEGSKA come from the germline V gene (reference sequence). The CDR3: CSATIRLAGVNEQFF. CDR3 nucleotides: TGCAGTGCTACTATCCGACTAGCGGGAGTTAATGAGCAGTTCTTC.

This clonotype has a handful of counts. The CDR3 protein is CAISEPISTDTQYF. Here the CDR3 DNA reads TGTGCCATCAGTGAACCGATTAGCACAGATACGCAGTATTTT. The gene calls are TRBV10-3 and TRBJ2-3; D remains unclear. Per germline, CDR1 ENHRY and CDR2 SYGVKD. This CDR3 comprises 14 residues. V gave up 3 bases and J gave up 0 bases, with 7 bases separating them.

There are a few counts of this clonotype. The genes are TRBV6-1 and TRBJ2-3, with 9 bases aligning to TRBD2. CDR1 MNHNS and CDR2 SASEGT come from the germline V gene. Trimming took 6 bases from V and 2 from J; bases not matched to a gene: 6. The CDR3 sequence is 15 residues long. CDR3 in amino acids: CASRCGGVLTDTQYF. DNA for the CDR3: TGTGCCAGCAGGTGCGGGGGGGTACTCACAGATACGCAGTATTTT.

This clonotype was observed a few times. The chain uses TRBV6-2 or TRBV6-3 and TRBJ1-6; unclear D gene. The germline gives CDR1 MNHEY, CDR2 SVGEGT. V was cut by 8 bases and J by 9 bases, with 14 bases left in between. The CDR3 sequence is 13 residues long. This chain's CDR3 is CASRGPETSPLHF. The CDR3 nucleotides read TGTGCCAGCCGCGGGCCAGAAACTTCACCCCTCCACTTT.

The chain combines TRBV12-3 or TRBV12-4 with TRBJ2-2; no clear D gene. Trimming took off 7 bases at V and 4 bases at J, with 7 bases between the two ends. The CDR3 sequence is 12 residues long. The CDR3 DNA reads as TGTGCCAGCACCCCCTCCACCGGGGAGCTGTTTTTT. It codes for CASTPSTGELFF.

The J gene is TRBJ1-1, the V gene TRBV6-1; 11 bases are a match to TRBD1. Trimming removed 4 bases from V and 5 bases from J; junction bases left unmatched: 6. This CDR3 is built from 15 residues. Germline-derived CDR1 and CDR2 are MNHNS and SASEGT. The CDR3, as DNA: TGTGCCAGCAGTGCCCGGACAGGGGGCAATACTGAAGCTTTCTTT. Encoded protein: CASSARTGGNTEAFF.